This is a list of T cell receptor beta chains from one sample in a study of blood T cell repertoires in COVID-19. Generated by immunoSEQ multiplex PCR, the TCRdb table keeps only in-frame clones and is missing some. The sample lists 90,000 or so clones; about nine tenths were seen once. The specimen was peripheral blood. Receptors originate from a man between 60 and 75 years old with COVID-19, enrolled during active disease. Both conserved end residues are part of each CDR3. A D gene is named only where the DNA matches it firmly. The size entry is marked missing in some rows and otherwise reads once, few, many or a size class.

v_call: TRBV28
d_call: TRBD1
clone_size: -
j_call: TRBJ2-7
cdr3_nt: TGTGCCAGCAGTGAAGACAGGGTCCCTAGCTACGAGCAGTACTTC
cdr3_aa: CASSEDRVPSYEQYF

v_call: TRBV9
d_call: -
clone_size: -
j_call: TRBJ1-4
cdr3_nt: TGTGCCAGCAGCGCCGGGATTACGGATGAAAAACTGTTTTTT
cdr3_aa: CASSAGITDEKLFF

v_call: TRBV19
d_call: TRBD1
clone_size: -
j_call: TRBJ1-1
cdr3_nt: TGTGCCAGTAGTGAGGGGGCGGAGGTCACTGAAGCTTTCTTT
cdr3_aa: CASSEGAEVTEAFF

v_call: TRBV7-7
d_call: TRBD2
clone_size: -
j_call: TRBJ2-1
cdr3_nt: TGTGCCAGCAGCCTAAGCGGGAGTGATGAGCAGTTCTTC
cdr3_aa: CASSLSGSDEQFF

v_call: TRBV19
d_call: TRBD1
clone_size: -
j_call: TRBJ2-7
cdr3_nt: TGTGCCAGTAGTATGGGGGACAGCACCTACGAGCAGTACTTC
cdr3_aa: CASSMGDSTYEQYF

v_call: TRBV19
d_call: TRBD1
clone_size: -
j_call: TRBJ1-2
cdr3_nt: TGTGCCAGTGGCACAGGGGAATTCTATGGCTACACCTTC
cdr3_aa: CASGTGEFYGYTF

v_call: TRBV24-1
d_call: -
clone_size: -
j_call: TRBJ2-2
cdr3_nt: TGTGCCACCAGTGATTTGTTAGAAACCGGGGAGCTGTTTTTT
cdr3_aa: CATSDLLETGELFF

v_call: TRBV27
d_call: -
clone_size: -
j_call: TRBJ1-6
cdr3_nt: TGTGCCAGCAGTTTATATTCCGACACGTTTATTCAGGCCCTCCACTTT
cdr3_aa: CASSLYSDTFIQALHF

v_call: TRBV7-6
d_call: -
clone_size: once
j_call: TRBJ2-7
cdr3_nt: TGTGCCAGCAGCTTCCTTGGGACTCTATCCTACGAGCAGTACTTC
cdr3_aa: CASSFLGTLSYEQYF

v_call: TRBV19
d_call: -
clone_size: -
j_call: TRBJ1-4
cdr3_nt: TGTGCCAGTAGTATAACGCAGGGGAGTGAAAAACTGTTTTTT
cdr3_aa: CASSITQGSEKLFF

v_call: TRBV30
d_call: TRBD1
clone_size: -
j_call: TRBJ2-7
cdr3_nt: TGTGCCTGGAGTGTACGGGACAGAAGGGACGAGCAGTACTTC
cdr3_aa: CAWSVRDRRDEQYF

v_call: TRBV27
d_call: -
clone_size: -
j_call: TRBJ2-5
cdr3_nt: TGTGCCAGCAGTCCCGGACAGCCCGGGGAAGAGACCCAGTACTTC
cdr3_aa: CASSPGQPGEETQYF

v_call: TRBV7-2
d_call: TRBD1
clone_size: -
j_call: TRBJ2-7
cdr3_nt: TGTGCCAGCAGCTTAATGGGACAGGGCGCGGAAGAGCAGTACTTC
cdr3_aa: CASSLMGQGAEEQYF

v_call: TRBV28
d_call: -
clone_size: -
j_call: TRBJ1-5
cdr3_nt: TGTGCCAGCAGTTACTCGCACCTCCAGCCCCAGCATTTT
cdr3_aa: CASSYSHLQPQHF

v_call: TRBV10-3
d_call: -
clone_size: once
j_call: TRBJ1-1
cdr3_nt: TGTGCCATCAGTGAGTCGGGCAGGAGGACTGAAGCTTTCTTT
cdr3_aa: CAISESGRRTEAFF

v_call: TRBV30
d_call: TRBD2
clone_size: -
j_call: TRBJ2-7
cdr3_nt: TGTGCCTCCCAGCCTAGCGGATCTTTAGGCGAGCAGTACTTC
cdr3_aa: CASQPSGSLGEQYF

v_call: TRBV3-1/TRBV3-2
d_call: -
clone_size: -
j_call: TRBJ1-2
cdr3_nt: TGTGCCAGCAGCCAAGATGGCCGCTATGGCTACACCTTC
cdr3_aa: CASSQDGRYGYTF

v_call: TRBV10-1
d_call: TRBD2
clone_size: -
j_call: TRBJ2-1
cdr3_nt: TGCGCCAGCAGTGGCCGACTAGCGAGCTCCTACAATGAGCAGTTCTTC
cdr3_aa: CASSGRLASSYNEQFF

v_call: TRBV18
d_call: TRBD1
clone_size: -
j_call: TRBJ2-7
cdr3_nt: TGTGCCAGCTCGCCCGGGACAGGGGCCTACGAGCAGTACTTC
cdr3_aa: CASSPGTGAYEQYF

v_call: TRBV21-1
d_call: -
clone_size: -
j_call: TRBJ1-5
cdr3_nt: TGTGCCAGCAGCAAAGCCAGGGTAGGGCAGCCCCAGCATTTT
cdr3_aa: CASSKARVGQPQHF

v_call: TRBV5-1
d_call: -
clone_size: -
j_call: TRBJ1-6
cdr3_nt: TGCGCCAGCAGCTTGGCCGGCCAGCGGAATAATTCACCCCTCCACTTT
cdr3_aa: CASSLAGQRNNSPLHF

v_call: TRBV5-1
d_call: TRBD1
clone_size: -
j_call: TRBJ2-3
cdr3_nt: TGCGCCAGCAGCTATGGGACAGGGAAAGGAGATACGCAGTATTTT
cdr3_aa: CASSYGTGKGDTQYF

v_call: TRBV6-5
d_call: TRBD1
clone_size: -
j_call: TRBJ1-4
cdr3_nt: TGTGCCAGCAGTTACTTGAGGGGGCGGGTCGAAAAACTGTTTTTT
cdr3_aa: CASSYLRGRVEKLFF

v_call: TRBV11-2
d_call: TRBD2
clone_size: once
j_call: TRBJ2-3
cdr3_nt: TGTGCCAGCAGTTTAGCGGGAGTCGGCACAGATACGCAGTATTTT
cdr3_aa: CASSLAGVGTDTQYF

v_call: TRBV19
d_call: TRBD1
clone_size: -
j_call: TRBJ2-5
cdr3_nt: TGTGCCAGTAGTAAGGAAGCTGTGGGGACAGAAGAGACCCAGTACTTC
cdr3_aa: CASSKEAVGTEETQYF

v_call: TRBV28
d_call: TRBD2
clone_size: -
j_call: TRBJ2-1
cdr3_nt: TGTGCCAGCAGCTCCCCCGGGACTAGAGCCAATGAGCAGTTCTTC
cdr3_aa: CASSSPGTRANEQFF

v_call: TRBV7-9
d_call: -
clone_size: -
j_call: TRBJ1-3
cdr3_nt: TGTGCCAGCAGCCGTATCACAGGTTTCTCTGGAAACACCATATATTTT
cdr3_aa: CASSRITGFSGNTIYF

v_call: TRBV6-5
d_call: -
clone_size: -
j_call: TRBJ1-5
cdr3_nt: TGTGCCAGCAGCCACTTCGATGGTAATCAGCCCCAGCATTTT
cdr3_aa: CASSHFDGNQPQHF

v_call: TRBV7-3
d_call: -
clone_size: -
j_call: TRBJ2-1
cdr3_nt: TGTGCCAGCAGCACAAGGGGCAATGAGCAGTTCTTC
cdr3_aa: CASSTRGNEQFF

v_call: TRBV14
d_call: -
clone_size: -
j_call: TRBJ2-6
cdr3_nt: TGTGCCAGCAGCCAAACAGGCGGCTCTGGGGCCAACGTCCTGACTTTC
cdr3_aa: CASSQTGGSGANVLTF

v_call: TRBV10-3
d_call: -
clone_size: -
j_call: TRBJ1-6
cdr3_nt: TGTGCCATCAGTGAGACCTGGGGAGGAGATTCACCCCTCCACTTT
cdr3_aa: CAISETWGGDSPLHF

v_call: TRBV4-3
d_call: TRBD1
clone_size: -
j_call: TRBJ1-2
cdr3_nt: TGCGCCAGCAGCCATCTGGACAGGGGGCAGGGTGGCTACACCTTC
cdr3_aa: CASSHLDRGQGGYTF

v_call: TRBV3-1/TRBV3-2
d_call: -
clone_size: once
j_call: TRBJ1-1
cdr3_nt: TGTGCCAGCAGCCAAGGTACAGGGCAAGCTTTCTTT
cdr3_aa: CASSQGTGQAFF

v_call: TRBV10-2
d_call: TRBD2
clone_size: -
j_call: TRBJ2-1
cdr3_nt: TGCGCCAGCAGTTCTAGCGGGAGTGGAAATGAGCAGTTCTTC
cdr3_aa: CASSSSGSGNEQFF

v_call: TRBV18
d_call: -
clone_size: -
j_call: TRBJ1-4
cdr3_nt: TGTGCCAGCTCACCGTCCGTCAGCGTTCGAGAAAAACTGTTTTTT
cdr3_aa: CASSPSVSVREKLFF

v_call: TRBV2
d_call: -
clone_size: -
j_call: TRBJ2-2
cdr3_nt: TGTGCCAGCAGTGTAGGGGTGGACACCGGGGAGCTGTTTTTT
cdr3_aa: CASSVGVDTGELFF

v_call: TRBV7-9
d_call: -
clone_size: few
j_call: TRBJ2-7
cdr3_nt: TGTGCCAGCAGCTCCGAGTGGAGGCTCAACTACGAGCAGTACTTC
cdr3_aa: CASSSEWRLNYEQYF

v_call: TRBV10-3
d_call: TRBD2
clone_size: -
j_call: TRBJ2-2
cdr3_nt: TGTGCCATCAGTGGTAGCGGGGGGAACACCGGGGAGCTGTTTTTT
cdr3_aa: CAISGSGGNTGELFF

v_call: TRBV11-2
d_call: -
clone_size: -
j_call: TRBJ2-2
cdr3_nt: TGTGCCAGCAGCTTGGAACCGGGTACCGGGGAGCTGTTTTTT
cdr3_aa: CASSLEPGTGELFF

v_call: TRBV19
d_call: -
clone_size: -
j_call: TRBJ1-1
cdr3_nt: TGTGCCAGTAGTATGAATCGGGGAAGTACTGAAGCTTTCTTT
cdr3_aa: CASSMNRGSTEAFF

v_call: TRBV21-1
d_call: -
clone_size: -
j_call: TRBJ2-1
cdr3_nt: TGTGCCAGCAGCAAATGTGCGGGGGGCGGAACAAGAAGGTTCTTC
cdr3_aa: CASSKCAGGGTRRFF

v_call: TRBV2
d_call: -
clone_size: few
j_call: TRBJ1-5
cdr3_nt: TGTGCCAGCAGTGAGAGCTTTAGCAATCAGCCCCAGCATTTT
cdr3_aa: CASSESFSNQPQHF

v_call: TRBV6-5
d_call: -
clone_size: -
j_call: TRBJ1-1
cdr3_nt: TGTGCCAGCAGTAATCGGGTGGCGGGGCGTCTAGAAGCTTTCTTT
cdr3_aa: CASSNRVAGRLEAFF

v_call: TRBV4-1
d_call: TRBD2
clone_size: -
j_call: TRBJ2-7
cdr3_nt: TGCGCCAGCAGCGATAAAGGACTAGCGGGTCTTGACGAGCAGTACTTC
cdr3_aa: CASSDKGLAGLDEQYF

v_call: TRBV7-2
d_call: -
clone_size: few
j_call: TRBJ2-7
cdr3_nt: TGTGCCAGCAGCTTAGTGGCGGGATCGGCCTACGAGCAGTACTTC
cdr3_aa: CASSLVAGSAYEQYF

v_call: TRBV28
d_call: -
clone_size: -
j_call: TRBJ2-3
cdr3_nt: TGTGCCAGCAACTCATGGAAGGGAGGCGAGGATACGCAGTATTTT
cdr3_aa: CASNSWKGGEDTQYF